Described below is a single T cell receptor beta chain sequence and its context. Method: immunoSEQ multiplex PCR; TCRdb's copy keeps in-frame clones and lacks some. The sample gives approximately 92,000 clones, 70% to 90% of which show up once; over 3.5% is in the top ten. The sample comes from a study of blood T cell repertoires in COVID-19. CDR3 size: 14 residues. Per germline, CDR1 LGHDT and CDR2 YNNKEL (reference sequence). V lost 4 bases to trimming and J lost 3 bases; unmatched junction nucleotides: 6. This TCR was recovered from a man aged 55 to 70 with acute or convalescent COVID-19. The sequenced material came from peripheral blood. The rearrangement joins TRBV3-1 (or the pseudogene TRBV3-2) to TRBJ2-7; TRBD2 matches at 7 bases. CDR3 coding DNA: TGTGCCAGCAGCCTAGGACTAGAAGTCTACGAGCAGTACTTC. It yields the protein CASSLGLEVYEQYF.